Following are 23 T cell receptor beta chains from one sample sequenced in a study of CD4+ T cells in melanoma. Profiling relied on immunoSEQ multiplex PCR, and the TCRdb table lists in-frame clones only, not all of them. This table has around 100,000 clones, over 80% appearing once. The sequenced sample consisted of peripheral blood. These receptors were taken from a human donor with melanoma.

Concerning this clone: The same CDR3 also results from other DNA sequences found in this sample. V usage is TRBV2 and J usage is TRBJ2-7; 7 nucleotides match TRBD1. J lost 3 bases, V lost 4 bases, and 0 bases had no gene match. This CDR3 spans 12 amino acids. The V gene's germline CDR1 is SNHLY and CDR2 FYNNEI. The CDR3 sequence: CASSGDSYEQYF. CDR3 DNA: TGTGCCAGCAGTGGGGACAGCTACGAGCAGTACTTC.

The rearrangement uses TRBV4-3 and TRBJ2-5; tentative D call: TRBD1 (6 bases). This CDR3 is built from 14 residues. V was trimmed by 0 bases and J by 5 bases, leaving 10 bases between them. Germline CDR1 reads LGHNA; CDR2 reads YSLEER. CDR3 nucleotide sequence: TGCGCCAGCAGCCAAGATACAGGGAAGGAGACCCAGTACTTC. It translates to CASSQDTGKETQYF.

This clone came up once. This chain connects TRBV27 to TRBJ2-3, with D tentatively TRBD2 (6 bases). This CDR3 is built from 14 residues. Trimming cost V 2 bases and J 4 bases, with 10 bases left between them. Germline-derived CDR1 and CDR2 are MNHEY and SMNVEV (reference sequence). CDR3: CASSLQLAADTQYF. For the CDR3, the DNA is TGTGCCAGCAGTTTACAACTAGCCGCAGATACGCAGTATTTT.

This chain connects TRBV5-1 to TRBJ2-3; 7 nucleotides match TRBD2. CDR3 length: 15 residues. V was pared by 4 bases and J by 2 bases, with 7 bases of the junction left unmatched. Per germline, CDR1 SGHRS and CDR2 YFSETQ. The CDR3 DNA reads TGCGCCAGCAGCGACAAGCGGGAACCCACAGATACGCAGTATTTT. Its translation: CASSDKREPTDTQYF.

The chain recombines TRBV9 with TRBJ2-5, with D tentatively TRBD1 (6 bases). The CDR3 covers 17 residues. Germline CDR1 and CDR2: SGDLS and YYNGEE. V lost 3 bases to trimming and J lost 3 bases, with 21 bases between them. The CDR3 bases are TGTGCCAGCAGCGCTAGGGGATACGGGACAATGGAAGAGACCCAGTACTTC. As protein: CASSARGYGTMEETQYF.

V usage is TRBV5-1 and J usage is TRBJ2-2, with D unclear. The V end lost 4 bases, the J end lost 5 bases, and 18 bases lay between the germline ends. Germline values: CDR1 SGHRS, CDR2 YFSETQ. This CDR3 contains 16 residues. CDR3 DNA: TGCGCCAGCAGCCCAACGGTCGGTCCGGATACCGGGGAGCTGTTTTTT. It is translated as CASSPTVGPDTGELFF.

The count of this clone is one. This rearrangement joins TRBV19 to TRBJ2-6; 7 bases align to TRBD1. Per the germline V gene, CDR1 is LNHDA and CDR2 is SQIVND (reference sequence). CDR3 length: 16 amino acids. V was pared by 5 bases and J by 0 bases, with 4 bases of the junction left unmatched. CDR3 in amino acids: CASSQGVRSGANVLTF. The CDR3 DNA follows: TGTGCCAGTAGTCAGGGGGTTCGCTCTGGGGCCAACGTCCTGACTTTC.

The chain recombines TRBV6-5 with TRBJ2-7; TRBD1 matches at 9 bases. The CDR3 contains 13 residues. Germline-derived CDR1 and CDR2 are MNHEY and SVGAGI. Germline trimming cut 6 bases from V and 6 bases from J; bases unmatched to any gene: 6. The CDR3 sequence is CASSQRQGGEQYF. The CDR3 DNA reads as TGTGCCAGCAGCCAACGACAGGGGGGCGAGCAGTACTTC.

This clone has ten or more counts. J is TRBJ1-4 and V is TRBV2, with D uncertain. Germline CDR1 is SNHLY and CDR2 is FYNNEI. V was pared by 7 bases and J by 10 bases, with 16 bases between. This CDR3 is built from 13 residues. CDR3 sequence (DNA): TGTGCCAGCACCAGTACGGGGTCTGGAAAACTGTTTTTT. Protein product: CASTSTGSGKLFF.

The chain employs TRBV11-3 and TRBJ2-2; D perhaps matches TRBD2 (5 bases). The germline gives CDR1 SGHNT, CDR2 YENEEA. The CDR3 has 15 amino acids. V was clipped by 1 base and J by 2 bases, with 8 bases between them. Written as DNA, the CDR3 is TGTGCCAGCAGCTTAGCGGGAACCAACACCGGGGAGCTGTTTTTT. As protein: CASSLAGTNTGELFF.

The J gene is TRBJ2-2, the V gene TRBV7-6; D is unresolved. Deletions cut 5 bases from V and 0 bases from J, with 13 bases between. The germline CDR1 and CDR2 sequences are SGHVS and FNYEAQ. The CDR3 extends over 16 amino acids. The CDR3 reads CASSTQRHSNTGELFF. The CDR3 bases are TGTGCCAGCAGCACCCAAAGGCATTCGAACACCGGGGAGCTGTTTTTT.

CDR3 sequence reads: CASSQDGGGLVRKQYF. The CDR3 DNA follows: TGCGCCAGCAGCCAAGACGGAGGGGGGCTAGTACGCAAGCAGTACTTC. V and J are TRBV4-1 and TRBJ2-7; D assignment may be TRBD1 or TRBD2 (6 bases each). V was cut by 0 bases and J by 8 bases, with 20 bases left in between. This CDR3 has 16 amino acids. CDR1 is MGHRA and CDR2 is YSYEKL in the germline V gene.

This sequence joins TRBV27 and TRBJ2-2, with 7 positions matching TRBD1. The CDR3 is made up of 18 amino acids. Germline loops: CDR1 MNHEY, CDR2 SMNVEV (reference sequence). J gave up 0 bases and V 2 bases, and 9 bases lay outside the gene matches. In DNA, the CDR3 is TGTGCCAGCAGTTTAGAGGGGGCGAGTCTGCCGAACACCGGGGAGCTGTTTTTT. Its protein is CASSLEGASLPNTGELFF.

The V call is TRBV11-2, the J call TRBJ2-2; TRBD2 matches at 7 bases. V was pared by 1 base and J by 2 bases, with 13 bases of the junction left unmatched. This CDR3 spans 19 amino acids. Germline loops: CDR1 SGHAT, CDR2 FQNNGV. CDR3 amino acids: CASSLVSRTRGSNTGELFF. In DNA, the CDR3 is TGTGCCAGCAGCTTAGTTTCTAGGACTAGAGGGAGCAACACCGGGGAGCTGTTTTTT.

The chain couples TRBV9 to TRBJ1-3, with TRBD1 as a possible D gene (5 bases). Germline assignment: CDR1 SGDLS and CDR2 YYNGEE. V was cut by 3 bases and J by 2 bases, with 15 bases left in between. CDR3 length equals 16 residues. The CDR3 DNA follows: TGTGCCAGCAGCGCAGGTCAGGGTTACGCTGGAAACACCATATATTTT. Translating gives CASSAGQGYAGNTIYF. Drawing the rest from reference TRBV9 and TRBJ1-3, the complete variable domain is DSGVTQTPKHLITATGQRVTLRCSPRSGDLSVYWYQQSLDQGLQFLIQYYNGEERAKGNILERFSAQQFPDLHSELNLSSLELGDSALYFCASSAGQGYAGNTIYFGEGSWLTVV.

The gene calls are TRBV5-4 and TRBJ2-7; D is possibly TRBD1 or TRBD2 (5 bases each). There are 14 residues in the CDR3. Germline V lookup: CDR1 SGHNT, CDR2 YYREEE (reference sequence). V lost 2 bases and J 4 bases, leaving 13 bases between the germline ends. CDR3 sequence: CASSFSGHLYEQYF. In DNA, the CDR3 is TGTGCCAGCAGCTTTTCGGGGCACCTTTACGAGCAGTACTTC.

The V call is TRBV5-1, the J call TRBJ2-2; 12 positions match TRBD2. Germline CDR1 reads SGHRS; CDR2 reads YFSETQ. This CDR3 has 17 amino acids. Trimming at V came to 3 bases and at J to 5 bases, leaving 8 bases not matched to a gene. In nucleotides, the CDR3 is TGCGCCAGCAGCTCGACTAGCGGGAGCATTATAACCGGGGAGCTGTTTTTT. This sequence encodes CASSSTSGSIITGELFF.

This chain links TRBV30 with TRBJ1-1; no firm D call. V lost 2 bases and J 1 base, leaving 8 bases between the germline ends. This CDR3 has 13 residues. Germline lookup yields CDR1 GTSNPN and CDR2 SVGIG (reference sequence). DNA for the CDR3: TGTGCCTGGAGTTTTCGACCGAACACTGAAGCTTTCTTT. Amino acid sequence: CAWSFRPNTEAFF.

V usage is TRBV7-2 and J usage is TRBJ1-6; D gene ambiguous. Germline CDR1 is SGHTA and CDR2 is FQGNSA. V gave up 3 bases and J gave up 8 bases, with 14 bases separating them. The CDR3 totals 15 residues. The CDR3: CASSFLDRLDSPLHF. The CDR3 DNA follows: TGTGCCAGCAGCTTTCTAGATCGGCTGGATTCACCCCTCCACTTT.

The chain recombines TRBV15 with TRBJ2-1; TRBD1 aligns across 7 bases. In germline, CDR1 is LNHNV, CDR2 YYDKDF (reference sequence). This CDR3 has 15 amino acids. J gave up 2 bases and V 2 bases, and 3 bases lay outside the gene matches. The CDR3 DNA sequence: TGTGCCACCAGCAGACAACAGGGGACCTACAATGAGCAGTTCTTC. This gives the protein CATSRQQGTYNEQFF.

The chain uses TRBV2 and TRBJ2-5; TRBD2 matches at 10 bases. V trimming: 1 base; J trimming: 6 bases; junction bases outside the gene matches: 5. The CDR3 sequence is 15 residues long. Germline V gene data show CDR1 as SNHLY and CDR2 as FYNNEI. CDR3 in DNA: TGTGCCAGCAGTGAAGGTAGCGGGAGGATGAAGACCCAGTACTTC. Translating it yields CASSEGSGRMKTQYF.

DNA of the CDR3: TGTGCCAGCAGCCAAGTCGGCGAGGCCCGCTACGAGCAGTACTTC. This gives the protein CASSQVGEARYEQYF. V is TRBV4-2 and J is TRBJ2-7; D is unresolved. The CDR3 extends over 15 amino acids. Trimming took off 1 base at V and 3 bases at J, with 13 bases between the two ends. CDR1 is LGHNA and CDR2 is YNFKEQ in the germline V gene.

J is TRBJ2-7 and V is TRBV5-1, with 8 bases lining up with TRBD1. J was trimmed by 1 base and V by 4 bases; bases with no gene match: 10. Germline-derived CDR1 and CDR2 are SGHRS and YFSETQ. This CDR3 has 16 amino acids. The CDR3 reads CASSPRPDRASYEQYF. CDR3 nucleotides: TGCGCCAGCAGCCCGCGCCCGGACAGGGCTTCCTACGAGCAGTACTTC.